This TCR beta chain emerged from a study of blood T cell repertoires in COVID-19. The CDR3 runs to 18 residues. After removal of 3 bases from V and 5 bases from J, the junction contained 16 bases not matched to a gene. Per germline, CDR1 ENHRY and CDR2 SYGVKD. Generated by immunoSEQ multiplex PCR, the TCRdb table keeps only in-frame clones and is missing some. The sample lists about 180,000 clones; 70% to 90% were seen once. This TCR was recovered from a woman between 25 and 40 years old with active or convalescent COVID-19. Sequenced input: peripheral blood. The genes are TRBV10-3 and TRBJ1-2; 9 bases align to TRBD1. This CDR3 is CAISDPDQQGAVGYGYTF. The DNA of the CDR3 is TGTGCCATCAGTGACCCCGACCAACAGGGGGCAGTGGGGTATGGCTACACCTTC.